This is a list of T cell receptor beta chains from one sample in a study of cytomegalovirus exposure and HLA in healthy donors. Repertoires were generated with immunoSEQ multiplex PCR, while TCRdb's copy carries only in-frame clones and drops some. The sample includes roughly 100,000 clones, 85% of them seen just once. Material: PBMCs. These receptors all stem from a man between 18 and 29 years old in good health and CMV-seropositive. The CDR3 runs from the conserved cysteine through the conserved F or W. The order of the fields is V gene, J gene, clone size, CDR3 protein. The size entry is marked missing in some rows and otherwise reads once, few, many or a size class.

V gene: TRBV2; J gene: TRBJ2-1; clone size: once; CDR3 protein: CASRDRGILDEQFF
V gene: TRBV19; J gene: TRBJ1-2; clone size: NA; CDR3 protein: CASSIFQNYGYTF
V gene: TRBV5-1; J gene: TRBJ2-7; clone size: NA; CDR3 protein: CASSPSVRYEQYF
V gene: TRBV11-2; J gene: TRBJ1-1; clone size: NA; CDR3 protein: CASSFTESEAFF
V gene: TRBV19; J gene: TRBJ2-7; clone size: NA; CDR3 protein: CASSIDQVAGVGEQYF
V gene: TRBV28; J gene: TRBJ2-1; clone size: NA; CDR3 protein: CASNSDSYNEQFF
V gene: TRBV5-1; J gene: TRBJ2-1; clone size: NA; CDR3 protein: CASSLAIGVRAEQFF
V gene: TRBV2; J gene: TRBJ2-1; clone size: NA; CDR3 protein: CASRFFGGFSSYNEQFF
V gene: TRBV2; J gene: TRBJ2-5; clone size: few; CDR3 protein: CASSRRDSGETQYF
V gene: TRBV10-3; J gene: TRBJ2-1; clone size: once; CDR3 protein: CAISDVGLAGGRTSYNEQFF
V gene: TRBV29-1; J gene: TRBJ2-7; clone size: few; CDR3 protein: CSVGVTGYEQYF
V gene: TRBV6-1; J gene: TRBJ1-2; clone size: NA; CDR3 protein: CASSVTGGINYGYTF
V gene: TRBV7-9; J gene: TRBJ2-5; clone size: NA; CDR3 protein: CASSYPNRDGRETQYF
V gene: TRBV5-1; J gene: TRBJ1-4; clone size: NA; CDR3 protein: CASSPGLQGEKLFF
V gene: TRBV7-2; J gene: TRBJ2-1; clone size: NA; CDR3 protein: CASSRDRTSYNEQFF
V gene: TRBV7-9; J gene: TRBJ2-1; clone size: NA; CDR3 protein: CASSLASGRRTSAYNEQFF
V gene: TRBV7-2; J gene: TRBJ1-2; clone size: NA; CDR3 protein: CASSRTREDSRAGGYTF
V gene: TRBV19; J gene: TRBJ1-2; clone size: NA; CDR3 protein: CASSPVVINYGYTF
V gene: TRBV28; J gene: TRBJ1-1; clone size: NA; CDR3 protein: CASSRGQLNTEAFF
V gene: TRBV7-8; J gene: TRBJ2-7; clone size: NA; CDR3 protein: CASIPDRGSYEQYF
V gene: TRBV10-3; J gene: TRBJ2-2; clone size: NA; CDR3 protein: CAISAGYGNTGELFF
V gene: TRBV10-3; J gene: TRBJ1-5; clone size: NA; CDR3 protein: CAISLDRSQPQHF
V gene: TRBV10-2; J gene: TRBJ1-3; clone size: NA; CDR3 protein: CASSGTGAGNTIYF
V gene: TRBV6-4; J gene: TRBJ2-3; clone size: few; CDR3 protein: CASSDSAAGGSDTQYF
V gene: TRBV10-3; J gene: TRBJ2-7; clone size: NA; CDR3 protein: CAISEAGLAVSSYEQYF
V gene: TRBV7-3; J gene: TRBJ2-5; clone size: NA; CDR3 protein: CASSQTGGAGETQYF
V gene: TRBV28; J gene: TRBJ2-5; clone size: once; CDR3 protein: CASSSRQNHQETQYF
V gene: TRBV5-6; J gene: TRBJ2-7; clone size: NA; CDR3 protein: CASSLSGFSSYEQYF
V gene: TRBV7-6; J gene: TRBJ2-7; clone size: NA; CDR3 protein: CASSLEPPRGGSNSYEQYF
V gene: TRBV6-5; J gene: TRBJ2-7; clone size: NA; CDR3 protein: CASSSGTSGTYEQYF
V gene: TRBV7-3; J gene: TRBJ1-5; clone size: NA; CDR3 protein: CASSLGQARGNQPQHF
V gene: TRBV28; J gene: TRBJ2-7; clone size: NA; CDR3 protein: CASSPIGGTGEQYF
V gene: TRBV21-1; J gene: TRBJ2-7; clone size: NA; CDR3 protein: CASSLSGRGGEQYF
V gene: TRBV9; J gene: TRBJ1-4; clone size: NA; CDR3 protein: CASSATGTPNEKLFF
V gene: TRBV28; J gene: TRBJ1-2; clone size: NA; CDR3 protein: CASRTGEYYGYTF
V gene: TRBV10-3; J gene: TRBJ2-5; clone size: once; CDR3 protein: CAISESSGRRETQYF
V gene: TRBV6-5; J gene: TRBJ2-3; clone size: NA; CDR3 protein: CASSYRGLAYPQYF
V gene: TRBV5-1; J gene: TRBJ2-2; clone size: NA; CDR3 protein: CASYEFRDTGELFF
V gene: TRBV5-6; J gene: TRBJ2-5; clone size: once; CDR3 protein: CASSLAGMQETQYF
V gene: TRBV5-1; J gene: TRBJ2-7; clone size: NA; CDR3 protein: CASSTIAGDRSYEQYF
V gene: TRBV4-1; J gene: TRBJ1-5; clone size: NA; CDR3 protein: CASSRGLEQPQHF
V gene: TRBV5-1; J gene: TRBJ2-3; clone size: NA; CDR3 protein: CASSLGRGLGDTQYF
V gene: TRBV11-2; J gene: TRBJ2-1; clone size: few; CDR3 protein: CASSLDQRQFF
V gene: TRBV7-9; J gene: TRBJ2-7; clone size: NA; CDR3 protein: CASSSSQKSYEQYF
V gene: TRBV7-2; J gene: TRBJ2-1; clone size: NA; CDR3 protein: CASSSLAGGLQSKQFF
V gene: TRBV18; J gene: TRBJ1-1; clone size: NA; CDR3 protein: CASSPADWGHEAFF
V gene: TRBV18; J gene: TRBJ1-2; clone size: few; CDR3 protein: CASSPNRGYNYGYTF
V gene: TRBV9; J gene: TRBJ2-5; clone size: NA; CDR3 protein: CASSVDQRETQYF
V gene: TRBV28; J gene: TRBJ1-2; clone size: NA; CDR3 protein: CASSLGQGNYGYTF
V gene: TRBV5-1; J gene: TRBJ2-5; clone size: once; CDR3 protein: CASSPVGREDETQYF
V gene: TRBV5-1; J gene: TRBJ2-3; clone size: NA; CDR3 protein: CASGPGTSTDTQYF
V gene: TRBV6-4; J gene: TRBJ2-3; clone size: few; CDR3 protein: CASSPEASTDTQYF
V gene: TRBV29-1; J gene: TRBJ2-1; clone size: NA; CDR3 protein: CSVELLQGTNEQFF
V gene: TRBV30; J gene: TRBJ1-4; clone size: NA; CDR3 protein: CAWSVQGEKLFF
V gene: TRBV6-1; J gene: TRBJ2-1; clone size: once; CDR3 protein: CASSVSTGTYNEQFF
V gene: TRBV9; J gene: TRBJ1-5; clone size: once; CDR3 protein: CASSLGGGPLQPQHF
V gene: TRBV7-9; J gene: TRBJ1-5; clone size: few; CDR3 protein: CASSQQGGNQPQHF
V gene: TRBV4-1; J gene: TRBJ2-3; clone size: once; CDR3 protein: CASSTTSGRAGADTQYF
V gene: TRBV28; J gene: TRBJ2-1; clone size: NA; CDR3 protein: CASSSMPEINEQFF